This T cell receptor (beta chain) emerged from a study of shared clonotypes between healthy human individuals. As concerns this clone: Compared with germline, one end of the junction differs, possibly owing to a read error.

This CDR3 is built from 14 residues. Looked up from germline, CDR1 is SGHRS and CDR2 is YFSETQ. Data came from immunoSEQ multiplex PCR; TCRdb stores just in-frame clones and leaves some out. The sample consists of approximately 400,000 clones, around 96% of them appearing once. This receptor was identified in a man aged 30 to 45 in good health. The sequencing sample was made of memory CD8+ T cells sorted from blood. This sample's subset: CD45RO+ cells pooled with CCR7-negative TemRA cells. V is TRBV5-1 and J is TRBJ2-5; D not certain. Written as DNA, the CDR3 is TGCGCCAGCAACTTGGGTGTGGCCGGGGAGACCCAGTACTTC. It yields the protein CASNLGVAGETQYF.